One sample yielded the 29 T cell receptor beta chains listed below, sequenced in a study of blood T cell repertoires in COVID-19. Using immunoSEQ multiplex PCR, the repertoire was profiled, and TCRdb retains in-frame clones only, with some absent. The sample lists over 40,000 clones, over 75% occurring once. Material: peripheral blood. The receptors derive from a man between 65 and 80 years old with acute or convalescent COVID-19.

The V gene is TRBV11-2, the J gene TRBJ1-3, with D unclear. The CDR3 sequence is 13 residues long. Germline CDR1 and CDR2: SGHAT and FQNNGV. V was shortened by 5 bases and J by 4 bases, with 9 bases between the two germline ends. This chain's CDR3 is CASSPWRGNTIYF. CDR3 DNA sequence: TGTGCCAGCAGCCCCTGGAGAGGAAACACCATATATTTT.

The V and J genes are TRBV4-3 and TRBJ2-3; D gene uncertain. The CDR3 sequence is 16 residues long. Germline V CDR1 and CDR2: LGHNA, YSLEER. Trimming shortened V by 0 bases and J by 11 bases, and 21 bases separated the two germline ends. This CDR3 is CASSQDLATPLGGQYF. CDR3 coding DNA: TGCGCCAGCAGCCAAGATTTGGCTACCCCGCTTGGCGGGCAGTATTTT.

This chain joins TRBV9 and TRBJ2-5; possible D gene TRBD1, 6 bases. Germline values: CDR1 SGDLS, CDR2 YYNGEE. This CDR3 contains 15 residues. Trimming removed 0 bases from V and 1 base from J, with 10 bases in between. The DNA for the CDR3 is TGTGCCAGCAGCGTAGGGGAAGGGGGCCAAGAGACCCAGTACTTC. This encodes CASSVGEGGQETQYF.

The genes are TRBV7-6 and TRBJ2-5; 10 bases are shared with TRBD2. Unmatched junction bases numbered 14, after V lost 6 bases and J lost 4 bases. In germline, CDR1 is SGHVS, CDR2 FNYEAQ. CDR3 length equals 17 residues. The DNA for the CDR3 is TGTGCCAGCAGAATAAGCCCCTCTAGCGGGGGCCCAGAGACCCAGTACTTC. Translating gives CASRISPSSGGPETQYF.

J is TRBJ2-7 and V is TRBV4-3; 11 positions agree with TRBD2. V gave up 4 bases and J gave up 2 bases; unmatched junction bases: 4. In germline, CDR1 is LGHNA, CDR2 YSLEER. The CDR3 extends over 15 amino acids. The CDR3 DNA follows: TGCGCCAGCAGCCCTACTAGCGGGGGTCCCTACGAGCAGTACTTC. It encodes CASSPTSGGPYEQYF.

The chain uses TRBV29-1 and TRBJ1-1; D gene uncertain. CDR1 SQVTM and CDR2 ANQGSEA come from the germline V gene. The V end lost 4 bases, the J end lost 1 base, and 10 bases lay between the germline ends. The CDR3 length is 13 residues. The CDR3, as DNA: TGCAGCGTTGTCGGGCGGGGGAACACTGAAGCTTTCTTT. Translating gives CSVVGRGNTEAFF.

The chain recombines TRBV7-3 with TRBJ2-7; 9 bases are a match to TRBD1. CDR3 size: 15 residues. V was clipped by 3 bases and J by 7 bases; unmatched bases: 10. CDR1 is SGHTA and CDR2 is FQGTGA in the germline V gene. The CDR3 sequence: CASSFATGTGIEQYF. In nucleotides, the CDR3 is TGTGCCAGCAGCTTCGCAACCGGGACAGGGATTGAGCAGTACTTC.

This sequence joins TRBV6-5 and TRBJ1-5; a weak D match, TRBD1 (5 bases). Germline V gene sequence: CDR1 MNHEY, CDR2 SVGAGI. V was pared by 3 bases and J by 3 bases, with 12 bases between. The CDR3 has 15 residues. CDR3 amino acids: CASSYGQGYNQPQHF. The CDR3 DNA reads as TGTGCCAGCAGTTATGGGCAGGGATACAATCAGCCCCAGCATTTT.

The CDR3 bases are TGTGCCAGCTCACCATACGGAGAATACGAGCAGTACTTC. Its translation is CASSPYGEYEQYF. The chain carries TRBV18 and TRBJ2-7; D gene ambiguous. This CDR3 is 13 amino acids long. Trimming removed 2 bases at V and 4 bases at J, with 9 bases between. Germline assignment: CDR1 KGHSH and CDR2 LQKENI. Together with reference TRBV18 and TRBJ2-7, the CDR3 gives the full variable domain: NAGVMQNPRHLVRRRGQEARLRCSPMKGHSHVYWYRQLPEEGLKFMVYLQKENIIDESGMPKERFSAEFPKEGPSILRIQQVVRGDSAAYFCASSPYGEYEQYFGPGTRLTVT.

The CDR3, as DNA: TGTGCCTGGAGATCGGAACAGGGCTATGGCTACACCTTC. It codes for CAWRSEQGYGYTF. This chain uses TRBV30 with TRBJ1-2, with D tentatively TRBD1 (6 bases). CDR3 length: 13 amino acids. Trimming stripped 3 bases from V and 4 bases from J, with 12 bases between. The germline V gene has CDR1 GTSNPN and CDR2 SVGIG (reference sequence). Variable domain in full (rest from reference TRBV30 and TRBJ1-2): SQTIHQWPATLVQPVGSPLSLECTVEGTSNPNLYWYRQAAGRGLQLLFYSVGIGQISSEVPQNLSASRPQDRQFILSSKKLLLSDSGFYLCAWRSEQGYGYTFGSGTRLTVV.

The chain employs TRBV29-1 and TRBJ2-1; TRBD1 agrees at 10 bases. V was clipped by 7 bases and J by 9 bases; unmatched bases: 12. This CDR3 is 14 amino acids long. CDR1 is SQVTM, CDR2 ANQGSEA, per germline. The CDR3 nucleotides are TGCAGCGCGATGGGACAGGGGAGCCTCGGTGAGCAGTTCTTC. Translating gives CSAMGQGSLGEQFF.

The rearrangement links TRBV28 to TRBJ1-5; a weak D match, TRBD1 (5 bases). V lost 5 bases, J lost 2 bases, and 16 bases lay in between. The germline CDR1 and CDR2 sequences are MDHEN and SYDVKM. CDR3 length: 16 amino acids. The DNA of the CDR3 is TGTGCCAGCAGTCCCCGGGACTCGCCCGGCAATCAGCCCCAGCATTTT. Translation: CASSPRDSPGNQPQHF.

The chain is built from TRBV15 and TRBJ1-4; no clear D gene. Trimming stripped 8 bases from V and 2 bases from J, with 15 bases between. This CDR3 comprises 15 residues. CDR1 is LNHNV and CDR2 is YYDKDF in the germline V gene (reference sequence). The CDR3 DNA sequence: TGTGCCACCGCTCCATCGGAGGGTACTAATGAAAAACTGTTTTTT. As protein: CATAPSEGTNEKLFF.

The genes are TRBV28 and TRBJ2-7; D is ambiguous. CDR1 MDHEN and CDR2 SYDVKM come from the germline V gene. The V end lost 10 bases, the J end lost 2 bases, and 15 bases lay between the germline ends. This CDR3 contains 13 residues. CDR3 amino acids: CAISSRFPYEQYF. The DNA of the CDR3 is TGTGCCATTTCCTCCCGGTTCCCCTACGAGCAGTACTTC.

The gene calls are TRBV19 and TRBJ2-7; no reliable D call. Germline CDR1 reads LNHDA; CDR2 reads SQIVND (reference sequence). Trimming removed 3 bases from V and 2 bases from J, with 8 bases in between. The CDR3 runs 13 residues. In DNA, the CDR3 is TGTGCCAGTAGTATCGCGATCCCCTACGAGCAGTACTTC. This gives the protein CASSIAIPYEQYF.

The rearrangement joins TRBV18 to TRBJ2-6, with D maybe TRBD1 (7 bases). Between the trimmed V and J ends, which lost 2 bases and 6 bases, there was a span of 26 bases. Germline V gene data show CDR1 as KGHSH and CDR2 as LQKENI. The CDR3 is 20 amino acids. The CDR3 reads CASSPRRGTAQTLKANVLTF. The CDR3, as DNA: TGTGCCAGCTCACCAAGACGGGGGACAGCCCAGACTCTGAAGGCCAACGTCCTGACTTTC.

V usage is TRBV6-5 and J usage is TRBJ2-7; TRBD1 aligns across 7 bases. V dropped 6 bases and J dropped 5; count of bases not matched to a gene: 13. This CDR3 is built from 15 residues. Per germline, CDR1 MNHEY and CDR2 SVGAGI. The CDR3 DNA reads TGTGCCAGCAGCCCCCAAACAGGGGTCCCTCACGAGCAGTACTTC. This encodes CASSPQTGVPHEQYF.

The CDR3, as DNA: TGTGCCTGGAAAGTAGCGGGGGGTGCCGGGGAGCTGTTTTTT. Translated: CAWKVAGGAGELFF. This chain joins TRBV30 and TRBJ2-2; the match to TRBD2 covers 10 bases. The CDR3 runs to 14 residues. In germline, CDR1 is GTSNPN, CDR2 SVGIG (reference sequence). The junction had 5 bases not matched to a gene; V was cut back by 4 bases and J by 6 bases.

The chain employs TRBV7-2 and TRBJ2-2, with TRBD2 matching over 9 bases. The CDR3 runs 15 residues. With 6 bases clipped from V and 6 bases from J, the junction kept 8 bases outside the gene matches. Germline-derived CDR1 and CDR2 are SGHTA and FQGNSA. The CDR3 sequence is CASSSLSSGAGELFF. CDR3 DNA sequence: TGTGCCAGCAGTTCTCTTTCTAGCGGGGCCGGGGAGCTGTTTTTT.

The chain employs TRBV5-1 and TRBJ2-3, with D possibly being TRBD2 (7 bases). From germline, CDR1 is SGHRS and CDR2 YFSETQ. This CDR3 is built from 16 residues. Trimming left V 2 bases short and J 3 bases short, with 16 bases between. The CDR3 sequence: CASSFIQGGGTDTQYF. For the CDR3, the DNA is TGCGCCAGCAGCTTTATCCAGGGAGGGGGGACAGATACGCAGTATTTT.

The chain employs TRBV11-3 and TRBJ1-1; TRBD1 might be the D (6 bases). CDR1 SGHNT and CDR2 YENEEA come from the germline V gene. The CDR3 is made up of 14 amino acids. The ends were cut back, 8 bases at V and 0 bases at J, with 13 bases in the middle. CDR3 nucleotides: TGTGCCAGCTCGAAGGGGGGGGTGAACACTGAAGCTTTCTTT. Its protein is CASSKGGVNTEAFF.

The chain has TRBV10-3 and TRBJ1-6; D might be TRBD1 (5 bases). Germline CDR1 reads ENHRY; CDR2 reads SYGVKD. This CDR3 region has 20 residues. V dropped 0 bases and J dropped 2 bases, with 20 bases sitting between them. The CDR3 reads CAISESRGLARNPYNSPLHF. CDR3 nucleotides: TGTGCCATCAGTGAGTCGAGGGGCCTAGCGAGAAACCCCTATAATTCACCCCTCCACTTT.

The chain combines TRBV6-5 with TRBJ1-2, with TRBD1 matching over 9 bases. V gave up 4 bases and J gave up 4 bases; unmatched junction bases: 7. The CDR3 spans 15 residues. The germline CDR1 and CDR2 sequences are MNHEY and SVGAGI. The CDR3 DNA reads as TGTGCCAGCAGTTCGGGACAGGGACGAGTCTATGGCTACACCTTC. Translation gives CASSSGQGRVYGYTF.

The chain combines TRBV19 with TRBJ1-1; D not resolved. The V gene lost 8 bases and the J gene lost 3 bases, with 19 bases spanning the gap. The CDR3 loop spans 15 amino acids. In germline, CDR1 is LNHDA, CDR2 SQIVND (reference sequence). DNA of the CDR3: TGTGCCAGTCGATCCTGGGCCGTAAAGGACACTGAAGCTTTCTTT. Translating it yields CASRSWAVKDTEAFF.

V is TRBV11-2 and J is TRBJ2-1; 8 bases align to TRBD2. This CDR3 region has 19 residues. The germline gives CDR1 SGHAT, CDR2 FQNNGV. V gave up 1 base and J gave up 0 bases; unmatched junction bases: 11. This CDR3 is CASSLVASGWSSSYNEQFF. For the CDR3, the DNA is TGTGCCAGCAGCTTAGTCGCTAGCGGGTGGTCGAGCTCCTACAATGAGCAGTTCTTC. Together with reference TRBV11-2 and TRBJ2-1, the CDR3 gives the full variable domain: EAGVAQSPRYKIIEKRQSVAFWCNPISGHATLYWYQQILGQGPKLLIQFQNNGVVDDSQLPKDRFSAERLKGVDSTLKIQPAKLEDSAVYLCASSLVASGWSSSYNEQFFGPGTRLTVL.

The J gene is TRBJ1-2, the V gene TRBV7-9; TRBD1 agrees at 7 bases. The V and J ends lost 5 bases and 0 bases, in that order; junction bases with no gene match: 3. Germline loops: CDR1 SEHNR, CDR2 FQNEAQ (reference sequence). The CDR3 runs 14 residues. The CDR3 loop reads CASSRQGANYGYTF. The CDR3 nucleotides read TGTGCCAGCAGCCGACAGGGAGCTAACTATGGCTACACCTTC.

V usage is TRBV7-2 and J usage is TRBJ1-1; 7 bases match TRBD1. Per germline, CDR1 SGHTA and CDR2 FQGNSA. This CDR3 has 15 amino acids. J lost 0 bases, V lost 5 bases, and 6 bases had no gene match. The CDR3 reads CASSVTGVMNTEAFF. The CDR3 coding sequence is TGTGCCAGCAGCGTAACAGGGGTTATGAACACTGAAGCTTTCTTT.

This chain joins TRBV10-3 and TRBJ2-7; TRBD2 matches 7 bases. The V gene end was trimmed by 2 bases and the J gene end by 1 base; junction bases not matched to a gene: 5. Germline values: CDR1 ENHRY, CDR2 SYGVKD. The CDR3 runs 15 residues. CDR3: CAISESGAPSYEQYF. For the CDR3, the DNA is TGTGCCATCAGTGAGAGCGGGGCCCCTTCCTACGAGCAGTACTTC.

The V and J genes are TRBV27 and TRBJ1-2, with D perhaps TRBD1 (5 bases). The germline gives CDR1 MNHEY, CDR2 SMNVEV (reference sequence). The V and J ends lost 7 bases and 8 bases respectively, with 14 bases between them. CDR3 length: 12 amino acids. CDR3 bases: TGTGCCAGCAAAGACAGCCCTGGGGGCTACACCTTC. This codes for CASKDSPGGYTF.